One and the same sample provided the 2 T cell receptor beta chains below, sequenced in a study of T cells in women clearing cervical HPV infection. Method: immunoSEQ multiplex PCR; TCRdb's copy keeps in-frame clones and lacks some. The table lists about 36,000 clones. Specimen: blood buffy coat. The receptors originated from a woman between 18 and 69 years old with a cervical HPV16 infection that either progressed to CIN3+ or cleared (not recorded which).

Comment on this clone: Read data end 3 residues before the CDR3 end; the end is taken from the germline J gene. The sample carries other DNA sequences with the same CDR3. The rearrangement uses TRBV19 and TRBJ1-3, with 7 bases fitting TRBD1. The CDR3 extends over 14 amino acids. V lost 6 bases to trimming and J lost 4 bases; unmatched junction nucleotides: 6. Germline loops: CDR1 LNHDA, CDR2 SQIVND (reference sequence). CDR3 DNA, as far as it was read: TGTGCCAGTAGAATGACAGGGACGGGAAACACC. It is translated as CASRMTGTGNT. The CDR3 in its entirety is CASRMTGTGNTIYF. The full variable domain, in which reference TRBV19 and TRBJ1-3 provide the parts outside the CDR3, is DGGITQSPKYLFRKEGQNVTLSCEQNLNHDAMYWYRQDPGQGLRLIYYSQIVNDFQKGDIAEGYSVSREKKESFPLTVTSAQKNPTAFYLCASRMTGTGNTIYFGEGSWLTVV.

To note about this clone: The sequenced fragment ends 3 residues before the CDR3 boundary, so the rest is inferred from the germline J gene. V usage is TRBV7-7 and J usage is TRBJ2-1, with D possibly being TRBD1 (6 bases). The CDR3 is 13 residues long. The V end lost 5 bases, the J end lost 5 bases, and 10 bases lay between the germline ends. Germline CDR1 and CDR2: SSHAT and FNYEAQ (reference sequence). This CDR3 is CASSQNRDNEQFF. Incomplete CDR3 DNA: TGTGCCAGCAGCCAGAACAGGGACAATGAG.